This is a list of T cell receptor beta chains from one sample in a study of cytomegalovirus exposure and HLA in healthy donors. Profiled with immunoSEQ multiplex PCR; TCRdb holds only in-frame clones, not every one. The table lists fewer than 200,000 clones, roughly 84% of them singletons. Sequenced sample: PBMCs. The source of these receptors is a male donor in good health and CMV-seronegative. CDR3s leave out the opening cysteine and the closing phenylalanine or tryptophan.

J,V,CDR3
TRBJ2-7,TRBV5-1,ASSLDGTGKYEQY
TRBJ2-3,TRBV2,ASGGSGARTDTQY
TRBJ2-7,TRBV4-3,ASSQARGHYEQY
TRBJ1-1,TRBV7-8,ASSRGQIQNTEAF
TRBJ2-1,TRBV4-1,ASSPLTSSFYNEQF
TRBJ1-1,TRBV29-1,SAGNDRVTEAF
TRBJ1-1,TRBV4-1,ASSYPGQANAPF
TRBJ2-4,TRBV5-4,ASSSGGAGNIQY
TRBJ2-7,TRBV7-9,SSSLGNSGRAYEY
TRBJ2-1,TRBV7-8,ASSLGGQGSYNEQF
TRBJ1-3,TRBV5-5,ASSLVTKGARGNTIY
TRBJ2-2,TRBV5-4,ASSQGQGFLSGELF
TRBJ1-5,TRBV6-1,ASRTRQGDNQPQH
TRBJ2-2,TRBV5-4,ASSLVRGTGELF
TRBJ2-7,TRBV5-1,ASRAGEWYEQY
TRBJ2-1,TRBV7-9,ASSTWRENEQF
TRBJ2-7,TRBV18,ASSPPSGLAYEQY
TRBJ2-3,TRBV5-1,ASSLAPGSLTDTQY
TRBJ2-7,TRBV7-6,ASSPRAGGSYEQY
TRBJ1-5,TRBV5-5,ASSRTDSGNQPQH
TRBJ2-1,TRBV28,ASIPPWGGGTNEQF
TRBJ1-2,TRBV14,ASSQGYRDRGR
TRBJ2-2,TRBV2,ASRGTPNTGELF
TRBJ2-7,TRBV7-9,ASSPGTGYEQY
TRBJ2-4,TRBV7-9,ASSLVGQPKNIQY
TRBJ2-3,TRBV5-1,ASRWTRSPDTQY
TRBJ2-3,TRBV6-1,ASRDPGQGDTQY
TRBJ2-3,TRBV2,ASRPQGVSSDTQY
TRBJ1-2,TRBV4-1,ASSQAGQGARGYT
TRBJ1-2,TRBV7-3,ASSYGQVRGYT
TRBJ1-5,TRBV7-2,ASSLGDQPQH
TRBJ2-7,TRBV7-3,ASSLWAGGPYNEQY
TRBJ1-2,TRBV29-1,SGTENYGYT
TRBJ2-1,TRBV6-1,ASSGDSLSYNEQF
TRBJ1-1,TRBV11-2,ASSLVPDLQGTEAF
TRBJ2-1,TRBV5-1,ASSLVGRGLYNEQF
TRBJ2-1,TRBV4-2,ASSRNRDSPTYNEQF
TRBJ2-1,TRBV11-2,ASSFRDNEQF
TRBJ2-3,TRBV7-3,ASSPQVGQSDTQY
TRBJ2-1,TRBV11-3,ASSPRDRERNEQF
-,TRBV7-8,ASSTAHRYEQY
TRBJ1-5,TRBV27,ASSSTGFQPQH
TRBJ1-6,TRBV5-1,ASRLRTGLDSPLH
TRBJ2-7,TRBV30,AWSHQAPHEQY
TRBJ2-1,TRBV4-1,ASSPMGAGARNEQF
TRBJ1-1,TRBV19,ASSPPGGYAF